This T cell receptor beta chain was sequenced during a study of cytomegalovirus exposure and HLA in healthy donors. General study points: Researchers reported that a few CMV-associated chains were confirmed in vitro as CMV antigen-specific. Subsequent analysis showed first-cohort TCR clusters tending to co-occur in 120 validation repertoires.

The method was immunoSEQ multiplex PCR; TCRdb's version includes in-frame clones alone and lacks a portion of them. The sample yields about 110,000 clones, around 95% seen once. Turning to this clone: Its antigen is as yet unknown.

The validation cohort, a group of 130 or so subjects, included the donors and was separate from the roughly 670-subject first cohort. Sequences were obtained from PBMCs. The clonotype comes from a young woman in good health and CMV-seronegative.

The CDR3 coding sequence is TGCGCCAGCAGCCAACATTTCCGAGGTTTAGAAGAGACCCAGTACTTC. Protein: CASSQHFRGLEETQYF. V gene TRBV4-1 combines with J gene TRBJ2-5; D unclear. V was clipped by 2 bases and J by 3 bases, with 16 bases between them. Per germline, CDR1 MGHRA and CDR2 YSYEKL. The CDR3 contains 16 residues.